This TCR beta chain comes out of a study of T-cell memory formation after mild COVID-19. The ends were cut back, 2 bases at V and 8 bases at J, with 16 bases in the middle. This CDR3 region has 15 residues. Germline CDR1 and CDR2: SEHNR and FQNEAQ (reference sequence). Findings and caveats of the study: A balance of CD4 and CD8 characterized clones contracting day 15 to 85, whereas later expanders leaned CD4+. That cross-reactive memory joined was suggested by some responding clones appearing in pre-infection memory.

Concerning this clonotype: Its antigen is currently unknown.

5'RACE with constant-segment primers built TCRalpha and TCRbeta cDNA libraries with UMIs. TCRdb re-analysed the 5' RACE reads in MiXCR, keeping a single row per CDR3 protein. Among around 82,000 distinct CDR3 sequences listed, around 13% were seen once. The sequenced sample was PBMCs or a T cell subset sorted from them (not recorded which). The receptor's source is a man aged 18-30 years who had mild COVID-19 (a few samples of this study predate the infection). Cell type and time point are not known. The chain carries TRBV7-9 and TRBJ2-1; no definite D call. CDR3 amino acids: CASSLMWKPVDEQFF. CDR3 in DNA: TGTGCCAGCAGCTTAATGTGGAAGCCCGTTGATGAGCAGTTCTTC.